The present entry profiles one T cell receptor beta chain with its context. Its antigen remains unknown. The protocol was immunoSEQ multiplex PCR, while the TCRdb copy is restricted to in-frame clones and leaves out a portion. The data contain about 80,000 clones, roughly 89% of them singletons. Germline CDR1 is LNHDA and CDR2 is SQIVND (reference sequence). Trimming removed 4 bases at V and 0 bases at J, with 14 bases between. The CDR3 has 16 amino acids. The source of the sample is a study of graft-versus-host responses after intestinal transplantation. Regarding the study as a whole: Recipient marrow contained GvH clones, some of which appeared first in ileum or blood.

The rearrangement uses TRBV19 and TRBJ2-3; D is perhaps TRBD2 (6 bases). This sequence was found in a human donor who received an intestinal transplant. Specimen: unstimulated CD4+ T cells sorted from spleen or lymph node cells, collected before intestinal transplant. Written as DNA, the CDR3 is TGTGCCAGTAGTACCGTCCTAGCGAGTAGCACAGATACGCAGTATTTT. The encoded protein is CASSTVLASSTDTQYF.